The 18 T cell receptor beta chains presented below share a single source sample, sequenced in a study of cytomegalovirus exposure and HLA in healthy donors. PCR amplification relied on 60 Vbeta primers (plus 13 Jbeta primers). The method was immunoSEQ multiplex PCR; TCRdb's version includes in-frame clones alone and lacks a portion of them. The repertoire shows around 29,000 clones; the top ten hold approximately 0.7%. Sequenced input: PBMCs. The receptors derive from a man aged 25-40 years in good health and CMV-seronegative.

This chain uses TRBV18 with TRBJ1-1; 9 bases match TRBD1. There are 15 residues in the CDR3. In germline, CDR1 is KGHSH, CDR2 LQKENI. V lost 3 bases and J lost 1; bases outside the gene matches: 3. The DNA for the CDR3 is TGTGCCAGCTCACCTTGGGACAGGGCGAACACTGAAGCTTTCTTT. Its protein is CASSPWDRANTEAFF.

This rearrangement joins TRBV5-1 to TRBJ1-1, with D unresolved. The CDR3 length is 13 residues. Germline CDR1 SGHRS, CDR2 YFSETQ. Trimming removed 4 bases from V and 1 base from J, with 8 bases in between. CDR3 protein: CASSLQENTEAFF. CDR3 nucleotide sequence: TGCGCCAGCAGCCTTCAGGAGAACACTGAAGCTTTCTTT. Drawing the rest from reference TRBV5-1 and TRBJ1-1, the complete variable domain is KAGVTQTPRYLIKTRGQQVTLSCSPISGHRSVSWYQQTPGQGLQFLFEYFSETQRNKGNFPGRFSGRQFSNSRSEMNVSTLELGDSALYLCASSLQENTEAFFGQGTRLTVV.

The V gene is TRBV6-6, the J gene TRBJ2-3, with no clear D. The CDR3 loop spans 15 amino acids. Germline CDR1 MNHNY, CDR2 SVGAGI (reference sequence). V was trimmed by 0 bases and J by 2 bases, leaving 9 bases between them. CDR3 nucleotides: TGTGCCAGCAGTTACTCTAGGCGGTCCACAGATACGCAGTATTTT. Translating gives CASSYSRRSTDTQYF.

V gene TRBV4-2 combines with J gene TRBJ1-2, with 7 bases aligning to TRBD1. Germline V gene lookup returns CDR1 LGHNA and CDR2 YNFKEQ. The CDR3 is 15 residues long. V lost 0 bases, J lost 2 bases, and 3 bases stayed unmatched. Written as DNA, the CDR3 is TGTGCCAGCAGCCAAGATCAGACAGGGAACTATGGCTACACCTTC. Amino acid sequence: CASSQDQTGNYGYTF.

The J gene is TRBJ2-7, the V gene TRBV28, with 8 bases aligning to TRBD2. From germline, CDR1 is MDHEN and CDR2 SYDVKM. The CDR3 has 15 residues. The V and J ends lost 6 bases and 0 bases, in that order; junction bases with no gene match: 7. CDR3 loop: CASSHASGSSYEQYF. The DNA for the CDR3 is TGTGCCAGCAGCCACGCAAGCGGGAGCTCCTACGAGCAGTACTTC.

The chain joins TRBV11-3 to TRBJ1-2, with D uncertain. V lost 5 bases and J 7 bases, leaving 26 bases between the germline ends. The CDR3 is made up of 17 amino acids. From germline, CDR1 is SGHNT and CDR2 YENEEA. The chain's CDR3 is CASSDRGSSPNSAGYTF. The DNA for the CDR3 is TGTGCCAGCAGCGACCGTGGCAGTAGCCCTAACTCTGCTGGCTACACCTTC.

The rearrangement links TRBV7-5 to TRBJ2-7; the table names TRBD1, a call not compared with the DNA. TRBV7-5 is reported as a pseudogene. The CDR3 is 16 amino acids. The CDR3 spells CARSSVPTTVSYEQYF. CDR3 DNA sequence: TGTGCCAGAAGCTCCGTCCCAACCACAGTTTCCTACGAGCAGTACTTC.

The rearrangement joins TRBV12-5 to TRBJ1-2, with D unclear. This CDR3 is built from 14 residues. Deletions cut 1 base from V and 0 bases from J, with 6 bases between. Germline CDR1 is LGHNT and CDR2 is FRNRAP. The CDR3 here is CASGLGESNYGYTF. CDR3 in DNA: TGTGCTAGTGGTTTGGGGGAGTCTAACTATGGCTACACCTTC.

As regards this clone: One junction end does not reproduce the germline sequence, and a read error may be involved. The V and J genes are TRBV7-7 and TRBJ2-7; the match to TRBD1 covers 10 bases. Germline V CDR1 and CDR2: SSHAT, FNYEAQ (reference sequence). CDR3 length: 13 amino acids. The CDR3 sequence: CASSPGTGAEQYF. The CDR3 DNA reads TGTGCTAGCAGCCCTGGGACAGGGGCTGAGCAGTACTTC.

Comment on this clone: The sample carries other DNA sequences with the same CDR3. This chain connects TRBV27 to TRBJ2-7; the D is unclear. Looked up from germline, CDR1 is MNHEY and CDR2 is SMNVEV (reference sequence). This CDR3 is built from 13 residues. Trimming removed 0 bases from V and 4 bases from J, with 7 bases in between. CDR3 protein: CASSLSTPYEQYF. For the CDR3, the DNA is TGTGCCAGCAGTTTATCGACACCTTACGAGCAGTACTTC.

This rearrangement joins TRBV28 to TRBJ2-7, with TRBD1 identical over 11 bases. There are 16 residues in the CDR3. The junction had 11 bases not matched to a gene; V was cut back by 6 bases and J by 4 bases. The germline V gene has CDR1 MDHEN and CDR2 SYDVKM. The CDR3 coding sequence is TGTGCCAGCAGCACTTCCGGGACAGGGGGTTTGTACGAGCAGTACTTC. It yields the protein CASSTSGTGGLYEQYF.

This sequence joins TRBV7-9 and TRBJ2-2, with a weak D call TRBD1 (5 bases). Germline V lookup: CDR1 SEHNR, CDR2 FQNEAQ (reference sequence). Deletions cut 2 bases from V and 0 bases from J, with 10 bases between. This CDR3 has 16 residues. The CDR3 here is CASSLRGPSNTGELFF. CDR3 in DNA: TGTGCCAGCAGCTTAAGGGGTCCCTCGAACACCGGGGAGCTGTTTTTT.

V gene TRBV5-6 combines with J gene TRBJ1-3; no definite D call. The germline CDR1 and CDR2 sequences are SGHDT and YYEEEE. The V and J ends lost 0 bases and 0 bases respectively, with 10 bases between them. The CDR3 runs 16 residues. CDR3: CASSLALGSSGNTIYF. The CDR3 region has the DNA TGTGCCAGCAGCTTGGCTCTGGGGAGCTCTGGAAACACCATATATTTT.

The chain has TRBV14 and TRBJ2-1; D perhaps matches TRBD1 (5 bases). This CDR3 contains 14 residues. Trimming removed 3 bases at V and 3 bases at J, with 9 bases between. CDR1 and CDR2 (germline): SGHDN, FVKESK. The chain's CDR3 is CASSHRTIYNEQFF. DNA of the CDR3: TGTGCCAGCAGCCACCGGACAATCTACAATGAGCAGTTCTTC.

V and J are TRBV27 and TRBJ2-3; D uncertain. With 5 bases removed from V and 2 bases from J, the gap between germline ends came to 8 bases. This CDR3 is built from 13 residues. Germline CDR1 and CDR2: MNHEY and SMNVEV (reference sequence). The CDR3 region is CASSPQNTDTQYF. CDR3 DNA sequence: TGTGCCAGCAGTCCCCAGAACACAGATACGCAGTATTTT.

The CDR3 protein is CASKPPGLAVGASYEQYF. CDR3 nucleotides: TGTGCCAGCAAACCCCCAGGACTAGCGGTTGGGGCTTCCTACGAGCAGTACTTC. The chain is built from TRBV28 and TRBJ2-7; 10 bases agree with TRBD2. The ends lost 7 bases at V and 1 base at J; junction bases unmatched: 16. Germline loops: CDR1 MDHEN, CDR2 SYDVKM. The CDR3 spans 18 residues.

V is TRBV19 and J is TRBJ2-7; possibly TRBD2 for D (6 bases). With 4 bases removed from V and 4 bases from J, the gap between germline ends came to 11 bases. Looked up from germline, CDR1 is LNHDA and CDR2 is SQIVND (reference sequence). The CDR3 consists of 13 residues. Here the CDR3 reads CASSTPGEYEQYF. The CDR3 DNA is TGTGCCAGTAGTACACCGGGGGAGTACGAGCAGTACTTC.

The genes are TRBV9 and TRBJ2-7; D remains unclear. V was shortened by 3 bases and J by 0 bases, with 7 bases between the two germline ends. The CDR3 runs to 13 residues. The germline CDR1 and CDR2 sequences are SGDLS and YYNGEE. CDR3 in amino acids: CASSAPSSYEQYF. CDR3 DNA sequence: TGTGCCAGCAGCGCGCCGAGCTCCTACGAGCAGTACTTC.